This T cell receptor (beta chain) is drawn from a study of HIV-infected children after antiretroviral therapy interruption. This clonotype was found many times. The antigen is undetermined. RNA-based 3' RACE libraries used unique molecular identifiers. One entry per CDR3 protein, called by TCRdb with MiXCR from the 3' RACE reads. The top ten hold approximately 0.9% of the sample, which has some 40,000 distinct CDR3 sequences, under 8% seen once. The ends were cut back, 5 bases at V and 2 bases at J, with 13 bases in the middle. The CDR3 sequence is 14 residues long. Germline CDR1 is MNHEY and CDR2 is SMNVEV (reference sequence). General observations from the study: Naive CD4+ sequences overlapped less between time points once interruption began.

The treatment is: PENTA 11 planned treatment interruption arm or continuous ART arm. The sample in question was CD45RA+ CD4+ T cells from PBMCs, pooled from several time points, obtained from a donor given antiretroviral therapy, either interrupted or continuous. As to subset: naive CD4+ CD45RA+ CD45RO- T cells. The source is a pool of human donors with HIV. The V call is TRBV27, the J call TRBJ2-7, with D possibly matching TRBD2 (5 bases). The CDR3 sequence: CASSTNDGTYEQYF. The CDR3 coding sequence is TGTGCCAGCAGTACTAACGACGGGACCTACGAGCAGTACTTC.